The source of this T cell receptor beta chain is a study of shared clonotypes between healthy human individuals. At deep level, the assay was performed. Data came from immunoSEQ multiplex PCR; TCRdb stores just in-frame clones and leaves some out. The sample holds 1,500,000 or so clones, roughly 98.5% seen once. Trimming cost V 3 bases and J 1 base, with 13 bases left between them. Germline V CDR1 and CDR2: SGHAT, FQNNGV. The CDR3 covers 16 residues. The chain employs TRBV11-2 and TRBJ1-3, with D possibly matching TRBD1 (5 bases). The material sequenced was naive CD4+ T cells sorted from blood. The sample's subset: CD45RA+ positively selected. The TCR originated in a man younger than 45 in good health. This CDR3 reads CASSLHRPGSGNTIYF. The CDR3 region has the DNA TGTGCCAGCAGCTTGCACAGGCCGGGATCTGGAAACACCATATATTTT.